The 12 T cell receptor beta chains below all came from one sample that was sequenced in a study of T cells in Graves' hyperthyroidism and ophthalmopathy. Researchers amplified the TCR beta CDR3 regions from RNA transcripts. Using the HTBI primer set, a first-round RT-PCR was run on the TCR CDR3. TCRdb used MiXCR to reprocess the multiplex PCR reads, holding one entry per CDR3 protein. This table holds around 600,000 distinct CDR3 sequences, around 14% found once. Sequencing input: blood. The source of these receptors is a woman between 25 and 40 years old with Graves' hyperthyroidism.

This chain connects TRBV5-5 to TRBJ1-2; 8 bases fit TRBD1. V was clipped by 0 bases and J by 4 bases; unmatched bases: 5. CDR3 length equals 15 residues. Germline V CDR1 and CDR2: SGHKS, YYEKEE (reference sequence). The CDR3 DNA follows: TGTGCCAGCAGCTTGGGACAGGGGTCTTTCTATGGCTACACCTTC. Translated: CASSLGQGSFYGYTF.

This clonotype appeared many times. CDR3 loop: CASSLGRGSSYEQYF. CDR3 nucleotide sequence: TGTGCCAGCAGCTTAGGCAGGGGATCGTCCTACGAGCAGTACTTC. The chain couples TRBV11-2 to TRBJ2-7; D might be TRBD1 (6 bases). V shed 1 base and J shed 1 base, with 11 bases lying between them. The germline V gene encodes CDR1 SGHAT and CDR2 FQNNGV. This CDR3 comprises 15 residues.

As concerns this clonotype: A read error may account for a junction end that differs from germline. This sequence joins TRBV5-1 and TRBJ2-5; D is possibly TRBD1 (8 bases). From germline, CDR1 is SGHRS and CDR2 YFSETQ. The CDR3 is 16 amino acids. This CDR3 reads CAGSLAGGGGQETQYF. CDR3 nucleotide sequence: TGCGCCGGCAGCTTGGCAGGGGGCGGGGGCCAAGAGACCCAGTACTTC. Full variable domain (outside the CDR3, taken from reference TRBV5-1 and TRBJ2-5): KAGVTQTPRYLIKTRGQQVTLSCSPISGHRSVSWYQQTPGQGLQFLFEYFSETQRNKGNFPGRFSGRQFSNSRSEMNVSTLELGDSALYLCAGSLAGGGGQETQYFGPGTRLLVL.

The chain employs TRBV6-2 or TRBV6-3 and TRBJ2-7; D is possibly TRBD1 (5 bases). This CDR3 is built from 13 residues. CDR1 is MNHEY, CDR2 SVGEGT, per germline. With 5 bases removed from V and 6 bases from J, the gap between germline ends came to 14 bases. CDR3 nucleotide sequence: TGTGCCAGCAGTAACCGGGCCAGGGCCGAGCAGTACTTC. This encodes CASSNRARAEQYF.

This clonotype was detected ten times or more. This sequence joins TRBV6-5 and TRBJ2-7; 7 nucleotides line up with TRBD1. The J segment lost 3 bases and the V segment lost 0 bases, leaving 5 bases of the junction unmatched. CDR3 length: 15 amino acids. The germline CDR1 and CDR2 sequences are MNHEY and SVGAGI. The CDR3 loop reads CASSYSRTGDYEQYF. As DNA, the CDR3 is TGTGCCAGCAGTTACTCGAGGACAGGTGACTACGAGCAGTACTTC.

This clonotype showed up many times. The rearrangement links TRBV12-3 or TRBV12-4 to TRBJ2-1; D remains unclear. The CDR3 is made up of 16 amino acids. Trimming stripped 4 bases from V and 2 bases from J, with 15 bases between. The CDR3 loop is CASSSRKIPAYNEQFF. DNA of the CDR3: TGTGCCAGCAGTTCCAGGAAAATCCCAGCCTACAATGAGCAGTTCTTC.

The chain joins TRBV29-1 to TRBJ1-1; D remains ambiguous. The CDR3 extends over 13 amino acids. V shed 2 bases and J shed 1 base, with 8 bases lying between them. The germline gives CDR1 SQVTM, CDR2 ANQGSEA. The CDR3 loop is CSVERTRNTEAFF. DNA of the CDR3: TGCAGCGTTGAAAGGACCAGGAACACTGAAGCTTTCTTT. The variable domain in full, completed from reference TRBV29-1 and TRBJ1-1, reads SAVISQKPSRDICQRGTSLTIQCQVDSQVTMMFWYRQQPGQSLTLIATANQGSEATYESGFVIDKFPISRPNLTFSTLTVSNMSPEDSSIYLCSVERTRNTEAFFGQGTRLTVV.

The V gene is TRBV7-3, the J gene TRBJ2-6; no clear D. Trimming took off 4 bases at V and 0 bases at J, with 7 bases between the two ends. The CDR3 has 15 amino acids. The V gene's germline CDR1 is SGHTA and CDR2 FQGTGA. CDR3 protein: CASSSVGSGANVLTF. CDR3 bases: TGTGCCAGCAGCTCAGTTGGCTCTGGGGCCAACGTCCTGACTTTC.

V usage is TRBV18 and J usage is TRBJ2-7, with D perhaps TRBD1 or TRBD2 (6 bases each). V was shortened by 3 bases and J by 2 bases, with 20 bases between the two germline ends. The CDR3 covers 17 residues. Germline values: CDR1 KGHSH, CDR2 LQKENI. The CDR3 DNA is TGTGCCAGCTCACCCGACAGTCCGGTAGGGGGGACCTACGAGCAGTACTTC. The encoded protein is CASSPDSPVGGTYEQYF.

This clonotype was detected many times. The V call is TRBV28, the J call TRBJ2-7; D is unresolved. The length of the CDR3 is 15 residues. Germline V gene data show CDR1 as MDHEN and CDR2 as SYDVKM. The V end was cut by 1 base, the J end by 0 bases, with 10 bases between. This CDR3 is CASSLYSPSSYEQYF. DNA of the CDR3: TGTGCCAGCAGTTTATACTCCCCGAGCTCCTACGAGCAGTACTTC.

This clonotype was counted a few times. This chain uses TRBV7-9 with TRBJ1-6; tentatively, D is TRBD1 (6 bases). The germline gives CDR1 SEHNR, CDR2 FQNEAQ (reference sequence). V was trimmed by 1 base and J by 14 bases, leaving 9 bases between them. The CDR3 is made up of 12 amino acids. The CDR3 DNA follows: TGTGCCAGCAGCTTAGACCAGGGGACCCTCCACTTT. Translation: CASSLDQGTLHF.

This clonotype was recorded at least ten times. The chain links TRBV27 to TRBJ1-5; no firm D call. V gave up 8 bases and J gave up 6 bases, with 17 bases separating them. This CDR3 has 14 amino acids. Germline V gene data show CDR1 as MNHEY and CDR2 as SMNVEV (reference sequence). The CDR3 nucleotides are TGTGCCAGCGGAGAGAGGGTAACACGTCAGCCCCAGCATTTT. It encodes CASGERVTRQPQHF.